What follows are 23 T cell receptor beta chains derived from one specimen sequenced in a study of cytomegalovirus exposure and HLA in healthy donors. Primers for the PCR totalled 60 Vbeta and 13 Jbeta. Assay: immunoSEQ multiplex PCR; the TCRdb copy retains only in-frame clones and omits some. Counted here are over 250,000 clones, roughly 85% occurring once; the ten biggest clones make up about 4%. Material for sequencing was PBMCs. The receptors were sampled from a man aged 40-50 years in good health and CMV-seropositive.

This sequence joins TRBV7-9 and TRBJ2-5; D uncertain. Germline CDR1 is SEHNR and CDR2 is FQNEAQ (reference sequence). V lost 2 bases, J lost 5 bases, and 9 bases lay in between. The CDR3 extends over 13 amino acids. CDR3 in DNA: TGTGCCAGCAGCTTAAATGCTATCGAGACCCAGTACTTC. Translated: CASSLNAIETQYF.

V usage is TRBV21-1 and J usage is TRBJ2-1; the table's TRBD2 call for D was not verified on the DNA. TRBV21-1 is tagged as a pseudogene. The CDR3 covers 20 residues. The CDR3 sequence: CASSKCPSGTPGSSYNEQFF. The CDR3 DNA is TGTGCCAGCAGCAAATGTCCTAGCGGGACACCCGGAAGCTCCTACAATGAGCAGTTCTTC.

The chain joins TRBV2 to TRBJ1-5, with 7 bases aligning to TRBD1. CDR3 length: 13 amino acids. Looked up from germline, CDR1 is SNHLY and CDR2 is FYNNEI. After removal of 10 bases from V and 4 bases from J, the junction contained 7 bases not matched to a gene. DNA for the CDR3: TGTGCCACCACAGGACAGGCAAATCAGCCCCAGCATTTT. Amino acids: CATTGQANQPQHF.

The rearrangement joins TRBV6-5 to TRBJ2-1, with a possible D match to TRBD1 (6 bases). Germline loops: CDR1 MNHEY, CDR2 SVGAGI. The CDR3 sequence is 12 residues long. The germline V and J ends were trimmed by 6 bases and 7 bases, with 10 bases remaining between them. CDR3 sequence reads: CASSHRDNEQFF. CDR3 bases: TGTGCCAGCAGCCACAGGGATAATGAGCAGTTCTTC.

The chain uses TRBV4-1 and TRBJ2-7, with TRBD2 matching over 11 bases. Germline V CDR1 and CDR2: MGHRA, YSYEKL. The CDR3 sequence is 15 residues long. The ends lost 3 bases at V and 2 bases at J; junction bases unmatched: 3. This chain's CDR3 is CASSQATSGAYEQYF. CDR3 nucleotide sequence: TGCGCCAGCAGCCAGGCGACTAGCGGGGCCTACGAGCAGTACTTC.

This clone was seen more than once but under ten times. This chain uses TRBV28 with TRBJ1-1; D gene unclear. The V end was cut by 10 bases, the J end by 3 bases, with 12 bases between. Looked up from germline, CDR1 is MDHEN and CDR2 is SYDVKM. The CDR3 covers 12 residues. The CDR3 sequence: CATHLGHTEAFF. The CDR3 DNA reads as TGTGCCACTCATCTTGGGCACACTGAAGCTTTCTTT. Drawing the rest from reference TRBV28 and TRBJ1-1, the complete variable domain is DVKVTQSSRYLVKRTGEKVFLECVQDMDHENMFWYRQDPGLGLRLIYFSYDVKMKEKGDIPEGYSVSREKKERFSLILESASTNQTSMYLCATHLGHTEAFFGQGTRLTVV.

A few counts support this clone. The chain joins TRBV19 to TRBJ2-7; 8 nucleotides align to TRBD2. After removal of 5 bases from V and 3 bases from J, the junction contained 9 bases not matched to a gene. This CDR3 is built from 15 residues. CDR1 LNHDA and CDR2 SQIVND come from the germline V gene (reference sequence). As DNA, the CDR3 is TGTGCCAGTAGTCCCATAGCGGGATCCATCTACGAGCAGTACTTC. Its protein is CASSPIAGSIYEQYF.

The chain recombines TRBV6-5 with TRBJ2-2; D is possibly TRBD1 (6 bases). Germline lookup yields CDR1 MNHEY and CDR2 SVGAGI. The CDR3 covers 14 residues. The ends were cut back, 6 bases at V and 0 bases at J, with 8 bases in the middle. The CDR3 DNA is TGTGCCAGCAGGCGGACAGCGAACACCGGGGAGCTGTTTTTT. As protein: CASRRTANTGELFF.

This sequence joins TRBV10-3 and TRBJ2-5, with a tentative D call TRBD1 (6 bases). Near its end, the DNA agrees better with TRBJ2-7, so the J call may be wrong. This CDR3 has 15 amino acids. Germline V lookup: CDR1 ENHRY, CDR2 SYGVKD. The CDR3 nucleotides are TGTGCCATCAGTGAGTCGGAACAGGGAGCCTACGAGCAGTACTTC. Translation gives CAISESEQGAYEQYF.

DNA for the CDR3: TGTGCCTACTACACCGAAGGGACATCGAACACTGAAGCTTTCTTT. Translation gives CAYYTEGTSNTEAFF. This chain uses TRBV30 with TRBJ1-1; the D gene is possibly TRBD1 (6 bases). The germline gives CDR1 GTSNPN, CDR2 SVGIG (reference sequence). V gave up 7 bases and J gave up 1 base, with 19 bases separating them. The CDR3 spans 15 residues.

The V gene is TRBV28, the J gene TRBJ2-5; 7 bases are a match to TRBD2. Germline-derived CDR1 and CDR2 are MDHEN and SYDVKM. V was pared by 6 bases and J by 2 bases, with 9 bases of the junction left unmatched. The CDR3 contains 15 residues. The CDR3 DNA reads TGTGCCAGCAGATCCACCCAGCGGGATCAAGAGACCCAGTACTTC. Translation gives CASRSTQRDQETQYF.

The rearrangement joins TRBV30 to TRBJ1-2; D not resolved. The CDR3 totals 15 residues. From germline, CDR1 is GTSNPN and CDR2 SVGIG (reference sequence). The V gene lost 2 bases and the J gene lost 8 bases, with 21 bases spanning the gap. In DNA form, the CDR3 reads TGTGCCTGGAGTCAACTCCGGGAGGGTCCTAGGGGCTACACCTTC. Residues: CAWSQLREGPRGYTF.

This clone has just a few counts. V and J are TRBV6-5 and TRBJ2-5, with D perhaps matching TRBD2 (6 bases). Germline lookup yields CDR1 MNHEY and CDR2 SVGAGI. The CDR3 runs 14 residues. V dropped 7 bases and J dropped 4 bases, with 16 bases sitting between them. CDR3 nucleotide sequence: TGTGCCAGCACCTCACGAATGGGAGGAGAGACCCAGTACTTC. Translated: CASTSRMGGETQYF.

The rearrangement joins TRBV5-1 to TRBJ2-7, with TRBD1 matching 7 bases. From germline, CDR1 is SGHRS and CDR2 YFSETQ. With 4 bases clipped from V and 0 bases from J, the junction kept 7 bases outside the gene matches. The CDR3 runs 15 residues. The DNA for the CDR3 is TGCGCCAGCAGCGGGGTCCGACAGGGCTCCTACGAGCAGTACTTC. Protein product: CASSGVRQGSYEQYF.

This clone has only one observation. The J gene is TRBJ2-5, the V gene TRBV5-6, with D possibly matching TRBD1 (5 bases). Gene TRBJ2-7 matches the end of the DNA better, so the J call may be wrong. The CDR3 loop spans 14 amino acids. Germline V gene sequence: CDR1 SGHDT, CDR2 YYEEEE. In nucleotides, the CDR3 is TGTGCCAGCAGCTTGGACAGGAGCTCCTACGAGCAGTACTTC. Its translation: CASSLDRSSYEQYF.

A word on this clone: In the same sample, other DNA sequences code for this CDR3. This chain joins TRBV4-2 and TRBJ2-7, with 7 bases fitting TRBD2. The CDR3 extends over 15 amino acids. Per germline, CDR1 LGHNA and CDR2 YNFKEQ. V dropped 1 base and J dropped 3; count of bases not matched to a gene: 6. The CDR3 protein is CASSQGAGSLYEQYF. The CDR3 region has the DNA TGTGCCAGCAGCCAAGGAGCGGGATCACTCTACGAGCAGTACTTC.

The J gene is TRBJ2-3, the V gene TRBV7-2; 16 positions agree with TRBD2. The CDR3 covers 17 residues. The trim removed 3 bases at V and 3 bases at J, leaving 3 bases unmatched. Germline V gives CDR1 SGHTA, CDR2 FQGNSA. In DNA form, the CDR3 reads TGTGCCAGCAGCTTTATGGGACTAGCGGGAGGGACAGATACGCAGTATTTT. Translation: CASSFMGLAGGTDTQYF.

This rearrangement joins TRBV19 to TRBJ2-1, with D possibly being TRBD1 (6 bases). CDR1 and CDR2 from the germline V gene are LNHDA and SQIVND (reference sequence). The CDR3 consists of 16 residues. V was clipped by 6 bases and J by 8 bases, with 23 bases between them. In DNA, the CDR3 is TGTGCCAGTAGGGGGAGAATCGGACAGAGCCTCGATGAGCAGTTCTTC. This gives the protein CASRGRIGQSLDEQFF.

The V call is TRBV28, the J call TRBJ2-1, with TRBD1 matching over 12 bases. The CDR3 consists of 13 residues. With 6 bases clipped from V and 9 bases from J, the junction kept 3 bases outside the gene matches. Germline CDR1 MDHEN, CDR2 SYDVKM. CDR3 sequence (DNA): TGTGCCAGCAGGGGACAGGGGGCGGGTGAGCAGTTCTTC. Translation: CASRGQGAGEQFF.

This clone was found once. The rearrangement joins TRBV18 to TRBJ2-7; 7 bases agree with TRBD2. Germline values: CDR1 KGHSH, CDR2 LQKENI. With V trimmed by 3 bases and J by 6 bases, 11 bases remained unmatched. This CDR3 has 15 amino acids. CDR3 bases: TGTGCCAGCTCACCGGGGAGGGGAGGCTTGGGCGAGCAGTACTTC. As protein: CASSPGRGGLGEQYF.

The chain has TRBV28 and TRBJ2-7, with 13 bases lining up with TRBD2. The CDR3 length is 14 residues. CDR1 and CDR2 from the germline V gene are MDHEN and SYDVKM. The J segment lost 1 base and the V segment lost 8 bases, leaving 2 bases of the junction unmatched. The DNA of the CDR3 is TGTGCCAGCTGGGGACTAGCGGGATCCTACGAGCAGTACTTC. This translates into CASWGLAGSYEQYF.

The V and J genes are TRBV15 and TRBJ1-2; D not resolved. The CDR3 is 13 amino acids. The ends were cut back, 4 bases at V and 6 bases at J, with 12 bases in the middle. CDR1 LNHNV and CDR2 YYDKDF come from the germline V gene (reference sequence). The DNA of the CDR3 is TGTGCCACCAGCATCCCGGCCGGAGATGGCTACACCTTC. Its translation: CATSIPAGDGYTF.

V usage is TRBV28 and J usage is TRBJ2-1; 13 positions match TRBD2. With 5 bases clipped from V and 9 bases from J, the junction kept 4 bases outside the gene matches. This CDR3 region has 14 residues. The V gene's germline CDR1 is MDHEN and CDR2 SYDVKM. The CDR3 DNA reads TGTGCCAGCAGTCTCGGGACTAGCGGGATTGAGCAGTTCTTC. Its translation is CASSLGTSGIEQFF.